The clone carrying this T cell receptor (beta chain) appeared once. Its antigen is not identified. These data are taken from a study of T cell repertoires in aging, cancer and after chemotherapy. Study findings and constraints: Rebound thymic output was suggested by rising median generation probability during chemotherapy in each cancer cohort. In cancer patients, declining TCR diversity with age involved lost richness and lost evenness. Untreated cancer patients had significantly lower blood TCR diversity than age-matched healthy donors.

TCR beta rearrangements were amplified from peripheral blood genomic DNA. TRB rearrangements spanning V, D and J were amplified using mixed TRB-A/B primers. TCRdb re-called the multiplex PCR reads with MiXCR, one entry per CDR3 protein. The table includes fewer than 15,000 distinct CDR3 sequences, about a quarter detected once. The CDR3 runs to 14 residues. Unmatched junction bases numbered 5, after V lost 7 bases and J lost 2 bases. Germline values: CDR1 MNHEY, CDR2 SVGAGI. This clonotype was sampled from a human donor in good health. The chain carries TRBV6-5 and TRBJ2-7, with 10 positions matching TRBD2. Sequenced sample: blood. The CDR3 reads CASTGSGRAYEQYF. The DNA for the CDR3 is TGTGCCAGCACTGGGAGCGGGAGGGCCTACGAGCAGTACTTC.